What follows are 6 T cell receptor beta chains derived from one specimen sequenced in a study of T cell responses to AZD1222 COVID-19 vaccine. This table comes from immunoSEQ multiplex PCR, and its TCRdb copy is limited to in-frame clones, with some not included. This table holds 140,000 to 150,000 clones, 85% to 95% found once. Sequencing used peripheral blood, obtained on day 0 of AZD1222 vaccination. These receptors all stem from an adult in good health.

The chain recombines TRBV19 with TRBJ2-7; a possible D gene is TRBD1 (6 bases). CDR1 and CDR2 from the germline V gene are LNHDA and SQIVND (reference sequence). V was cut by 0 bases and J by 2 bases, with 8 bases left in between. This CDR3 region has 14 residues. The CDR3 region is CASSIDPGAYEQYF. CDR3 coding DNA: TGTGCCAGTAGTATAGACCCAGGGGCCTACGAGCAGTACTTC.

The rearrangement joins TRBV28 to TRBJ1-2, with TRBD1 matching 9 bases. Trimming took 7 bases from V and 3 from J; bases not matched to a gene: 9. Germline V lookup: CDR1 MDHEN, CDR2 SYDVKM. There are 15 residues in the CDR3. For the CDR3, the DNA is TGTGCCAGCACCTCACAGGGGGCGGAGTACTATGGCTACACCTTC. It translates to CASTSQGAEYYGYTF.

This chain uses TRBV5-5 with TRBJ1-6, with no clear D. With 0 bases removed from V and 10 bases from J, the gap between germline ends came to 11 bases. Germline lookup yields CDR1 SGHKS and CDR2 YYEKEE (reference sequence). The CDR3 is made up of 14 amino acids. CDR3 amino acids: CASSLGVGASPLHF. The CDR3 region has the DNA TGTGCCAGCAGCTTGGGGGTAGGCGCCTCACCCCTCCACTTT. Filled out from reference TRBV5-5 and TRBJ1-6, the complete variable domain reads DAGVTQSPTHLIKTRGQQVTLRCSPISGHKSVSWYQQVLGQGPQFIFQYYEKEERGRGNFPDRFSARQFPNYSSELNVNALLLGDSALYLCASSLGVGASPLHFGNGTRLTVT.

As DNA, the CDR3 is TGTGCCAGCAGCGACGTAGGACAGGGGCATTTGGAAGCTTTCTTT. This codes for CASSDVGQGHLEAFF. V usage is TRBV11-2 and J usage is TRBJ1-1; TRBD1 matches 9 bases. The V segment lost 5 bases and the J segment 8 bases; nucleotides outside the gene matches: 12. Germline lookup yields CDR1 SGHAT and CDR2 FQNNGV. The CDR3 has 15 residues.

The genes are TRBV3-1 (or the pseudogene TRBV3-2) and TRBJ2-1, with 10 bases identical to TRBD2. J was trimmed by 8 bases and V by 4 bases; bases with no gene match: 11. This CDR3 region has 16 residues. Germline V CDR1 and CDR2: LGHDT, YNNKEL (reference sequence). This chain's CDR3 is CASSPNSGRPPHEQFF. The CDR3 DNA reads TGTGCCAGCAGCCCTAATAGCGGGAGGCCCCCCCATGAGCAGTTCTTC.

This clone has only a few counts. Compared with germline, one end of the junction differs, possibly owing to a read error. J is TRBJ2-7 and V is TRBV27, with D perhaps matching TRBD2 (6 bases). Germline V lookup: CDR1 MNHEY, CDR2 SMNVEV (reference sequence). The CDR3 length is 13 residues. This CDR3 is CGFSNGSIYEQYF. Here the CDR3 DNA reads TGCGGCTTCTCGAACGGGAGTATCTACGAGCAGTACTTC.